This T cell receptor (beta chain) was profiled in a study of blood T cell repertoires in COVID-19. In the study overall: Donors in the United States, Italy and Spain gave samples during acute or convalescent COVID-19. In each case, the material was cDNA or gDNA derived from T cells, B-cell-depleted T cells, or PBMCs.

The Seattle patients joined while their infection was active and were tracked longitudinally afterward. CDR3 size: 15 residues. Germline lookup yields CDR1 SGHNT and CDR2 YENEEA. The germline V and J ends were trimmed by 0 bases and 6 bases, with 11 bases remaining between them. In the original workflow: Amplified reference gene primers provided the basis for estimating nucleated cell counts. TCRdb's table, derived via immunoSEQ multiplex PCR, lists solely in-frame clones and lacks some. V and J calls plus clone size are reproduced from that table; the DNA served to infer D and trimming. This table has about 170,000 clones, approximately 80% appearing once.

This sequence was found in a woman in her seventies with COVID-19, enrolled during active disease. The rearrangement links TRBV11-3 to TRBJ2-2; perhaps TRBD2 as D (6 bases). Sample: peripheral blood. The DNA of the CDR3 is TGTGCCAGCAGCTTAGAGGGGACTCCCTCCGGGGAGCTGTTTTTT. Protein sequence: CASSLEGTPSGELFF.